Following are 6 T cell receptor beta chains from one sample sequenced in a study of blood T cell repertoires in COVID-19. This table comes from immunoSEQ multiplex PCR, and its TCRdb copy is limited to in-frame clones, with some not included. There are fewer than 200,000 clones in the sample; just under 95% occur only once, and 4.6% lies in the top ten. Sequences were obtained from peripheral blood. The receptors stem from a woman between 50 and 59 years old with acute or convalescent COVID-19.

This chain uses TRBV28 with TRBJ2-4; tentatively, D is TRBD2 (6 bases). Trimming took off 5 bases at V and 0 bases at J, with 11 bases between the two ends. Germline CDR1 MDHEN, CDR2 SYDVKM. The CDR3 loop spans 15 amino acids. The CDR3 reads CASSGSGLAKNIQYF. The CDR3 DNA sequence: TGTGCCAGCAGTGGGAGCGGGTTAGCCAAAAACATTCAGTACTTC.

This clone appeared once. V is TRBV15 and J is TRBJ2-7; 7 bases are shared with TRBD2. The CDR3 has 15 amino acids. The germline V gene has CDR1 LNHNV and CDR2 YYDKDF (reference sequence). After removal of 2 bases from V and 2 bases from J, the junction contained 6 bases not matched to a gene. CDR3 DNA sequence: TGTGCCACCAGCAGATGGGCTAGCGGAACCTACGAGCAGTACTTC. Translating it yields CATSRWASGTYEQYF. The full variable domain, its missing parts supplied by reference TRBV15 and TRBJ2-7, is DAMVIQNPRYQVTQFGKPVTLSCSQTLNHNVMYWYQQKSSQAPKLLFHYYDKDFNNEADTPDNFQSRRPNTSFCFLDIRSPGLGDTAMYLCATSRWASGTYEQYFGPGTRLTVT.

The chain links TRBV30 to TRBJ2-6; weak D call: TRBD1 (6 bases). Germline lookup yields CDR1 GTSNPN and CDR2 SVGIG (reference sequence). The CDR3 has 19 amino acids. V was pared by 1 base and J by 2 bases, with 21 bases between. Written as DNA, the CDR3 is TGTGCCTGGAGTGCATCCTGGGGGCTACGTTATACTGGGGCCAACGTCCTGACTTTC. This gives the protein CAWSASWGLRYTGANVLTF.

This clone has just one count. The chain recombines TRBV7-9 with TRBJ1-2; TRBD1 is a possible D gene (5 bases). The CDR3 length is 14 residues. V dropped 1 base and J dropped 7 bases, with 13 bases sitting between them. The germline V gene encodes CDR1 SEHNR and CDR2 FQNEAQ (reference sequence). DNA for the CDR3: TGTGCCAGCAGCTTAGTCGGCGGGGGGATTGGCTACACCTTC. The encoded protein is CASSLVGGGIGYTF.

The chain couples TRBV2 to TRBJ2-1, with TRBD1 matching 10 bases. After removal of 10 bases from V and 6 bases from J, the junction contained 6 bases not matched to a gene. Germline V gene lookup returns CDR1 SNHLY and CDR2 FYNNEI. This CDR3 contains 13 residues. This CDR3 is CATNDRGLNEQFF. In nucleotides, the CDR3 is TGTGCCACCAATGACAGGGGGCTCAATGAGCAGTTCTTC.

The chain recombines TRBV2 with TRBJ2-2; D is possibly TRBD2 (6 bases). Trimming removed 6 bases from V and 7 bases from J, with 15 bases in between. In germline, CDR1 is SNHLY, CDR2 FYNNEI. The CDR3 contains 14 residues. CDR3 nucleotide sequence: TGTGCCAGCAGGAAGGGAGGAGGAGGCGGGGAGCTGTTTTTT. Translation: CASRKGGGGGELFF.